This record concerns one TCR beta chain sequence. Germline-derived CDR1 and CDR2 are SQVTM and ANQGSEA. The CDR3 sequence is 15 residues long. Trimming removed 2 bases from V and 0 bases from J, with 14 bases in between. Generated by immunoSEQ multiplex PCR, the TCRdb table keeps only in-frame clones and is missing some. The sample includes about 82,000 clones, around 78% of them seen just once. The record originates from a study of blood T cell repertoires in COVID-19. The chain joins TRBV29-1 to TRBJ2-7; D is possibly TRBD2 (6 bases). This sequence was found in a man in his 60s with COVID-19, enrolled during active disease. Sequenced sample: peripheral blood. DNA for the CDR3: TGCAGCGTTGAACGCTCGGACGGGAGCTCCTACGAGCAGTACTTC. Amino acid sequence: CSVERSDGSSYEQYF.